This T cell receptor (beta chain) came from a study of cytomegalovirus exposure and HLA in healthy donors. Regarding the study as a whole: Later analysis associated a missense DCLRE1C variant with TCR beta V- and J-gene trimming. Most TCR sequences were uncommon, yet certain public TCRs appeared in many donors. Presence/absence analyses took donor sequencing depth as roughly uniform.

The study ran its PCR with 60 Vbeta and 13 Jbeta primers. Using immunoSEQ multiplex PCR, the repertoire was profiled, and TCRdb retains in-frame clones only, with some absent. The table records more than 140,000 clones, 60% to 80% of them present only once. Germline CDR1 and CDR2: SGHAT and FQNNGV. The CDR3 has 16 amino acids. With 1 base clipped from V and 0 bases from J, the junction kept 5 bases outside the gene matches. Remarks on this clone: The target antigen is unknown.

The chain employs TRBV11-2 and TRBJ2-5; the match to TRBD2 covers 7 bases. The sequence derives from a man in his forties in good health and CMV-seronegative. The sequencing input was PBMCs. CDR3 sequence reads: CASSLGSGPHQETQYF. CDR3 nucleotide sequence: TGTGCCAGCAGCTTAGGTAGCGGGCCCCACCAAGAGACCCAGTACTTC.